These 31 T cell receptor beta chains were all obtained from the same sample, sequenced in a study of response to subunit inactivated influenza vaccine. TCRdb processed the RT-PCR reads anew with MiXCR; each CDR3 protein has one entry. Of roughly 700,000 distinct CDR3 sequences listed, approximately 15% are singletons. The input for sequencing was PBMCs from blood, taken 14 to 15 days before vaccination. The receptors stem from a man aged 50-59 years who received an inactivated influenza vaccine.

This clonotype came up a few times. The chain links TRBV7-9 to TRBJ2-7; the D is unclear. V was clipped by 5 bases and J by 2 bases, with 13 bases between them. Germline-derived CDR1 and CDR2 are SEHNR and FQNEAQ (reference sequence). This CDR3 contains 14 residues. CDR3 sequence (DNA): TGTGCCAGCAGCAGGGCCCCCCAGCCCTACGAGCAGTACTTC. Translating it yields CASSRAPQPYEQYF.

The count of this clonotype is one. The chain couples TRBV20-1 to TRBJ1-2, with D uncertain. The CDR3 runs to 14 residues. Germline V gene lookup returns CDR1 DFQATT and CDR2 SNEGSKA (reference sequence). V was shortened by 0 bases and J by 4 bases, with 12 bases between the two germline ends. Here the CDR3 DNA reads TGCAGTGCTAGAGATCCCCGGGCCCTCTATGGCTACACCTTC. Amino acid sequence: CSARDPRALYGYTF.

The gene calls are TRBV2 and TRBJ1-6, with 9 bases matching TRBD1. Germline CDR1 reads SNHLY; CDR2 reads FYNNEI. Trimming removed 5 bases from V and 5 bases from J; junction bases left unmatched: 7. CDR3 length equals 16 residues. CDR3: CASSLDRGPHNSPLHF. The CDR3 coding sequence is TGTGCCAGCAGTCTGGACAGGGGCCCTCATAATTCACCCCTCCACTTT. The whole variable domain, remainder taken from reference TRBV2 and TRBJ1-6, is EPEVTQTPSHQVTQMGQEVILRCVPISNHLYFYWYRQILGQKVEFLVSFYNNEISEKSEIFDDQFSVERPDGSNFTLKIRSTKLEDSAMYFCASSLDRGPHNSPLHFGNGTRLTVT.

This clonotype was counted only a few times. The V gene is TRBV12-3 or TRBV12-4, the J gene TRBJ1-3, with 9 bases that match TRBD1. This CDR3 is built from 16 residues. V was clipped by 5 bases and J by 7 bases; unmatched bases: 12. The CDR3 region is CASSPRDRVVRNTIYF. The CDR3 DNA reads as TGTGCCAGCAGTCCAAGGGACAGGGTTGTTAGGAACACCATATATTTT.

There are a few counts of this clonotype. The chain carries TRBV29-1 and TRBJ2-1; TRBD2 matches 11 bases. The V gene's germline CDR1 is SQVTM and CDR2 ANQGSEA. The CDR3 is 14 amino acids. After removal of 3 bases from V and 5 bases from J, the junction contained 3 bases not matched to a gene. The CDR3 nucleotides read TGCAGCGTTGACGCTAGCGGGGGGCACAATGAGCAGTTCTTC. As protein: CSVDASGGHNEQFF.

There are many counts of this clonotype. J is TRBJ2-7 and V is TRBV20-1; D is ambiguous. The germline gives CDR1 DFQATT, CDR2 SNEGSKA (reference sequence). Trimming left V 1 base short and J 6 bases short, with 10 bases between. The CDR3 has 12 amino acids. CDR3 sequence reads: CSARGLIGEQYF. In nucleotides, the CDR3 is TGCAGTGCTAGAGGCCTGATCGGCGAGCAGTACTTC.

The chain links TRBV4-1 to TRBJ1-5, with D possibly TRBD1 on 5 matching bases. Trimming removed 4 bases from V and 9 bases from J, with 19 bases in between. Germline CDR1 MGHRA, CDR2 YSYEKL. This CDR3 is built from 15 residues. DNA of the CDR3: TGCGCCAGCAGCCCAGGAGAGACAGTTCTTGGGCCCCAGCATTTT. Translated, it gives CASSPGETVLGPQHF.

This rearrangement joins TRBV7-9 to TRBJ1-5; D is undetermined. The CDR3 length is 15 residues. CDR1 and CDR2 (germline): SEHNR, FQNEAQ (reference sequence). V lost 3 bases, J lost 6 bases, and 15 bases lay in between. CDR3 nucleotides: TGTGCCAGCAGCTTTGGGAGGGAGCGGGGTCAGCCCCAGCATTTT. Translating gives CASSFGRERGQPQHF.

This rearrangement joins TRBV12-3 or TRBV12-4 to TRBJ2-2; the D is unclear. The CDR3 spans 16 residues. Trimming cost V 1 base and J 4 bases, with 13 bases left between them. The CDR3 reads CASSLVIESSTGELFF. DNA for the CDR3: TGTGCCAGCAGTTTAGTAATAGAATCCTCCACCGGGGAGCTGTTTTTT.

This chain uses TRBV28 with TRBJ2-3; D not resolved. Trimming shortened V by 2 bases and J by 6 bases, and 15 bases separated the two germline ends. Per germline, CDR1 MDHEN and CDR2 SYDVKM. There are 15 residues in the CDR3. CDR3 DNA: TGTGCCAGCAGTTTAGTTTGGGAACTACCCGATACGCAGTATTTT. Protein product: CASSLVWELPDTQYF. Filled out from reference TRBV28 and TRBJ2-3, the complete variable domain reads DVKVTQSSRYLVKRTGEKVFLECVQDMDHENMFWYRQDPGLGLRLIYFSYDVKMKEKGDIPEGYSVSREKKERFSLILESASTNQTSMYLCASSLVWELPDTQYFGPGTRLTVL.

This clonotype appeared many times. The chain couples TRBV29-1 to TRBJ2-6; maybe TRBD2 (5 bases). CDR3 length: 19 amino acids. Germline V CDR1 and CDR2: SQVTM, ANQGSEA. Trimming stripped 3 bases from V and 4 bases from J, with 25 bases between. CDR3 bases: TGCAGCGTTGAGTCTTGGCAACCCATTCCTCCGGGGGGGGCCAACGTCCTGACTTTC. Its protein product is CSVESWQPIPPGGANVLTF.

A remark on this clonotype: An end of the junction differs from the germline gene, which may be a read error. V usage is TRBV7-8 and J usage is TRBJ1-6; D gene uncertain. Germline CDR1 is SGHVS and CDR2 is FQNEAQ. The CDR3 is 16 residues long. CDR3 DNA sequence: TGTGCCAGCAGCTCCGGCGAAGGAAGCTATTATTCACCCCTCCACTTT. Protein sequence: CASSSGEGSYYSPLHF. The full variable domain, its missing parts supplied by reference TRBV7-8 and TRBJ1-6, is GAGVSQSPRYKVAKRGQDVALRCDPISGHVSLFWYQQALGQGPEFLTYFQNEAQLDKSGLPSDRFFAERPEGSVSTLKIQRTQQEDSAVYLCASSSGEGSYYSPLHFGNGTRLTVT.

The chain links TRBV20-1 to TRBJ2-1; 7 bases align to TRBD2. The CDR3 totals 16 residues. The V gene end was trimmed by 0 bases and the J gene end by 0 bases; junction bases not matched to a gene: 5. Germline V CDR1 and CDR2: DFQATT, SNEGSKA (reference sequence). CDR3 in DNA: TGCAGTGCTAGAGATTCTAGCGGAATCTCCTACAATGAGCAGTTCTTC. Protein: CSARDSSGISYNEQFF.

The rearrangement links TRBV6-2 or TRBV6-3 to TRBJ2-2; 9 bases map to TRBD2. J gave up 0 bases and V 2 bases, and 7 bases lay outside the gene matches. From germline, CDR1 is MNHEY and CDR2 SVGEGT. This CDR3 spans 18 amino acids. This CDR3 reads CASSYATSGQTNTGELFF. The CDR3 DNA reads as TGTGCCAGCAGTTACGCAACTAGCGGGCAGACGAACACCGGGGAGCTGTTTTTT.

This clonotype was observed once. The J gene is TRBJ1-4, the V gene TRBV5-1; 10 bases are shared with TRBD1. The CDR3 consists of 16 residues. CDR1 and CDR2 from the germline V gene are SGHRS and YFSETQ. The V segment lost 0 bases and the J segment 5 bases; nucleotides outside the gene matches: 4. The CDR3 loop reads CASSLAVTGGNEKLFF. The CDR3 nucleotides read TGCGCCAGCAGCTTGGCCGTGACAGGGGGCAATGAAAAACTGTTTTTT.

The J gene is TRBJ1-2, the V gene TRBV5-5; D is uncertain. Germline V gene data show CDR1 as SGHKS and CDR2 as YYEKEE (reference sequence). V was pared by 2 bases and J by 4 bases, with 21 bases between. CDR3 length equals 17 residues. CDR3 bases: TGTGCCAGCAGCTTAAGAACTACCAGGACGGAACGCTATGGCTACACCTTC. Translating gives CASSLRTTRTERYGYTF.

This chain joins TRBV6-2 or TRBV6-3 and TRBJ1-1; no definite D call. V was clipped by 0 bases and J by 0 bases, with 11 bases between them. Looked up from germline, CDR1 is MNHEY and CDR2 is SVGEGT. The CDR3 sequence is 16 residues long. The CDR3 nucleotides read TGTGCCAGCAGTTACTCTCGGGGAAGGGTGAACACTGAAGCTTTCTTT. Its translation: CASSYSRGRVNTEAFF.

A few counts support this clonotype. The rearrangement links TRBV5-6 to TRBJ2-5; D might be TRBD1 (5 bases). Germline values: CDR1 SGHDT, CDR2 YYEEEE. CDR3 length: 16 amino acids. Trimming removed 0 bases from V and 4 bases from J, with 16 bases in between. The CDR3 sequence is CASSLAAREDRETQYF. The CDR3 nucleotides are TGTGCCAGCAGCTTGGCCGCCAGGGAAGATCGAGAGACCCAGTACTTC.

The V call is TRBV4-3, the J call TRBJ1-2; weak D call: TRBD1 (5 bases). Germline V gives CDR1 LGHNA, CDR2 YSLEER. This CDR3 is built from 14 residues. Trimming left V 1 base short and J 6 bases short, with 12 bases between. The CDR3: CASSQAQGIDGYTF. The CDR3 nucleotides are TGCGCCAGCAGCCAAGCTCAGGGTATCGATGGCTACACCTTC.

V gene TRBV5-6 combines with J gene TRBJ2-3; D perhaps matches TRBD2 (6 bases). CDR1 is SGHDT, CDR2 YYEEEE, per germline. CDR3 size: 17 residues. V was cut by 1 base and J by 2 bases, with 17 bases left in between. CDR3 loop: CASSLYGRRPATDTQYF. CDR3 DNA: TGTGCCAGCAGCTTGTACGGGAGACGACCGGCCACAGATACGCAGTATTTT.

This clonotype was seen more than once but under ten times. The chain links TRBV20-1 to TRBJ2-1; D not certain. This CDR3 has 13 amino acids. CDR1 and CDR2 from the germline V gene are DFQATT and SNEGSKA (reference sequence). V lost 0 bases and J lost 7, with 10 bases in between. CDR3 coding DNA: TGCAGTGCTAGAGAATCAGGCTGGAATGAGCAGTTCTTC. Translation gives CSARESGWNEQFF.

This clonotype has just a few counts. The V and J genes are TRBV20-1 and TRBJ1-2, with a possible D match to TRBD1 (6 bases). The length of the CDR3 is 14 residues. Trimming removed 4 bases at V and 2 bases at J, with 14 bases between. The germline V gene encodes CDR1 DFQATT and CDR2 SNEGSKA (reference sequence). CDR3: CSAMFRQANYGYTF. CDR3 nucleotides: TGCAGTGCTATGTTCCGACAGGCCAACTATGGCTACACCTTC.

There are a few counts of this clonotype. The genes are TRBV6-1 and TRBJ2-1; D is uncertain. Germline V gene lookup returns CDR1 MNHNS and CDR2 SASEGT. CDR3 length: 15 residues. V was shortened by 3 bases and J by 1 base, with 10 bases between the two germline ends. The CDR3: CASSEWVGSYNEQFF. CDR3 in DNA: TGTGCCAGCAGTGAGTGGGTCGGGTCCTACAATGAGCAGTTCTTC.

The genes are TRBV4-2 and TRBJ2-5; TRBD2 aligns across 14 bases. J gave up 5 bases and V 7 bases, and 9 bases lay outside the gene matches. The germline gives CDR1 LGHNA, CDR2 YNFKEQ. CDR3 size: 16 residues. The CDR3 DNA sequence: TGTGCCAGCACCCCAGGGACTAGCGGGAGCGACGAGACCCAGTACTTC. Translating gives CASTPGTSGSDETQYF.

The chain links TRBV9 to TRBJ2-3; 9 bases line up with TRBD2. The length of the CDR3 is 15 residues. J gave up 8 bases and V 3 bases, and 10 bases lay outside the gene matches. Germline-derived CDR1 and CDR2 are SGDLS and YYNGEE. The CDR3 nucleotides are TGTGCCAGCAGCGCCCCGGGACTAGCCTCCGGTACGCAGTATTTT. Its translation: CASSAPGLASGTQYF.

This clonotype has more than one count but fewer than ten. The chain employs TRBV2 and TRBJ1-4; the D gene is possibly TRBD1 (5 bases). This CDR3 is built from 16 residues. The germline V and J ends were trimmed by 6 bases and 8 bases, with 22 bases remaining between them. Germline V gene data show CDR1 as SNHLY and CDR2 as FYNNEI. CDR3 amino acids: CASSPTGARGKEKLFF. CDR3 nucleotide sequence: TGTGCCAGCAGCCCCACCGGGGCGCGGGGGAAGGAAAAACTGTTTTTT. The complete variable domain, with remaining parts taken from reference TRBV2 and TRBJ1-4, reads EPEVTQTPSHQVTQMGQEVILRCVPISNHLYFYWYRQILGQKVEFLVSFYNNEISEKSEIFDDQFSVERPDGSNFTLKIRSTKLEDSAMYFCASSPTGARGKEKLFFGSGTQLSVL.

The chain employs TRBV4-2 and TRBJ1-2; D not resolved. The V gene lost 8 bases and the J gene lost 1 base, with 14 bases spanning the gap. The CDR3 runs 14 residues. Germline CDR1 LGHNA, CDR2 YNFKEQ. CDR3 protein: CASGPPAINYGYTF. Written as DNA, the CDR3 is TGTGCCAGCGGCCCACCGGCAATTAACTATGGCTACACCTTC.

This chain connects TRBV29-1 to TRBJ2-7, with 8 positions matching TRBD2. The V gene end was trimmed by 4 bases and the J gene end by 2 bases; junction bases not matched to a gene: 4. The germline V gene has CDR1 SQVTM and CDR2 ANQGSEA. The length of the CDR3 is 13 residues. The DNA for the CDR3 is TGCAGCGTTGTGGTAGCGGGGACCTACGAGCAGTACTTC. It specifies CSVVVAGTYEQYF.

The chain joins TRBV10-3 to TRBJ2-2; D is ambiguous. Trimming stripped 2 bases from V and 0 bases from J, with 7 bases between. The CDR3 covers 15 residues. From germline, CDR1 is ENHRY and CDR2 SYGVKD. The CDR3 is CAISELSPNTGELFF. Written as DNA, the CDR3 is TGTGCCATCAGTGAGCTTAGCCCGAACACCGGGGAGCTGTTTTTT.

As DNA, the CDR3 is TGTGCCAGCAGCCAAGATCTAGCGGGAGCTCTGAATGAGCAGTTCTTC. Its translation: CASSQDLAGALNEQFF. This chain connects TRBV4-2 to TRBJ2-1, with 10 bases that match TRBD2. The germline V gene has CDR1 LGHNA and CDR2 YNFKEQ. CDR3 length equals 16 residues. J gave up 7 bases and V 0 bases, and 6 bases lay outside the gene matches.

In this sample, this clonotype turned up a few times. The gene calls are TRBV11-3 and TRBJ2-3, with 10 positions matching TRBD1. This CDR3 is built from 19 residues. Germline values: CDR1 SGHNT, CDR2 YENEEA. V lost 5 bases, J lost 1 base, and 15 bases stayed unmatched. The CDR3 loop is CASSTYRDRGFFRTDTQYF. DNA of the CDR3: TGTGCCAGCAGCACGTACCGGGACAGGGGTTTTTTCCGCACAGATACGCAGTATTTT. The variable domain in full, with the rest retrieved from reference TRBV11-3 and TRBJ2-3, is EAGVVQSPRYKIIEKKQPVAFWCNPISGHNTLYWYLQNLGQGPELLIRYENEEAVDDSQLPKDRFSAERLKGVDSTLKIQPAELGDSAVYLCASSTYRDRGFFRTDTQYFGPGTRLTVL.